This T cell receptor beta chain was profiled in a study of blood T cell repertoires in COVID-19 (dated by TCRdb to about 2020). Background on the whole study: Samples from collaborators originated in the United States, Italy and Spain and spanned both the acute and convalescent phases of COVID-19. The material from the prospective study consisted of cDNA or gDNA derived from T cells, B-cell-depleted T cells, or PBMCs. Subjects who had been exposed to COVID-19, were actively infected with it, or had recovered from it provided the deeply sampled blood TCRbeta repertoires that made up the dataset. A freely available public database, intended as a resource for researchers studying the immune response to SARS-CoV-2, is where the repertoires were released. Samples were obtained from the ongoing ImmuneRACE study (first 160 participants) and from 1,254 subjects provided by 6 global collaborators. Sample metadata almost always included a de-identified subject ID, COVID-19 status, age in years and sex. Where available, HLA class I and class II types were taken from metadata supplied by the sample provider and were not determined by assay-based typing.

Each collaborating institution followed its own protocols to collect whole blood in K2EDTA tubes. For TCRbeta analysis, collaborators shipped samples as frozen whole blood, isolated PBMCs, or DNA extracted from either of those sample types. The CDR3 contains 15 residues, cysteine and phenylalanine counted. Just the 45-base CDR3 DNA is kept, in frame starting at base 1. Ends trimmed: V by 5 bases, J by 0 bases; bases unmatched to a gene: 0. Based on the germline V gene, the CDR1 and CDR2 sequences are KGHDR and SFDVKD. TCRbeta CDR3 regions were amplified from genomic DNA using the immunoSEQ Assay, a bias-controlled multiplex PCR. On the authors' methods: The number of nucleated cells in each sample was estimated from the amplification of reference gene primers within the assay. Sequence reads were collapsed and filtered to measure the absolute abundance of every unique TCRbeta CDR3 rearrangement. For each sample, productive Simpson clonality was calculated as the square root of Simpson's diversity index over productive rearrangements. Here the immuneACCESS table is served through TCRdb, limited to in-frame sequences with V and J called. Missing clones are a known gap in these copies; in checked studies unresolved V genes cover under half, and the rest lacks a known reason. V and J calls and clone size come straight from that table; D and trimming were deduced from the DNA. Present in this sample are tens of thousands of clones, roughly 86% of which were seen just once. The ten largest clones capture approximately 5% of the sample.

A note on this clone: The antigen this receptor binds is unknown. Base-call qualities are not available, and no considerably larger clone is one nucleotide away.

Overall study outcomes, separate from this receptor: The quantity of clinical and demographic metadata differed by source and by participant and was supplied without curation.

The chain couples TRBV24-1 to TRBJ2-5, with 12 bases in between that match TRBD2. Sequencing used peripheral blood. The TCR comes from a man aged 50 to 60 with active or convalescent COVID-19. At the DNA level, the sequence is TGTGCCACCAGTGGGACTAGCGGGGACCAAGAGACCCAGTACTTC. The resulting protein is CATSGTSGDQETQYF.